The 17 T cell receptor beta chains presented below share a single source sample, sequenced in a study of blood T cell repertoires in COVID-19. Sequenced by immunoSEQ multiplex PCR; TCRdb stores in-frame clones only, minus some. The sample lists 50,000 to 65,000 clones, 88% occurring once. The source material was peripheral blood. The receptors come from a man aged 50 to 59 with active COVID-19.

This clone appeared once. The V gene is TRBV9, the J gene TRBJ2-3; TRBD2 might be the D (6 bases). Germline-derived CDR1 and CDR2 are SGDLS and YYNGEE. The CDR3 runs to 14 residues. V was clipped by 4 bases and J by 0 bases, with 9 bases between them. The chain's CDR3 is CASSPGLSTDTQYF. The CDR3 DNA reads TGTGCCAGCAGCCCCGGACTAAGCACAGATACGCAGTATTTT.

V gene TRBV15 combines with J gene TRBJ2-1, with a weak D call TRBD1 (5 bases). Germline V gene lookup returns CDR1 LNHNV and CDR2 YYDKDF (reference sequence). This CDR3 has 15 residues. Deletions cut 0 bases from V and 6 bases from J, with 12 bases between. CDR3 sequence: CATSRDRGSPNEQFF. CDR3 nucleotides: TGTGCCACCAGCAGAGATAGGGGTAGTCCCAATGAGCAGTTCTTC. Complete variable domain (other parts from reference TRBV15 and TRBJ2-1): DAMVIQNPRYQVTQFGKPVTLSCSQTLNHNVMYWYQQKSSQAPKLLFHYYDKDFNNEADTPDNFQSRRPNTSFCFLDIRSPGLGDTAMYLCATSRDRGSPNEQFFGPGTRLTVL.

The chain links TRBV4-2 to TRBJ2-2; the D gene is possibly TRBD1 (7 bases). V dropped 4 bases and J dropped 6 bases, with 15 bases sitting between them. CDR1 LGHNA and CDR2 YNFKEQ come from the germline V gene. The CDR3 spans 15 residues. The CDR3 loop is CASSPQGGGAGELFF. CDR3 nucleotide sequence: TGTGCCAGCAGCCCCCAGGGGGGCGGGGCCGGGGAGCTGTTTTTT.

The chain uses TRBV7-2 and TRBJ2-1; 9 nucleotides agree with TRBD2. The CDR3 contains 15 residues. Germline V gene sequence: CDR1 SGHTA, CDR2 FQGNSA. The junction had 4 bases not matched to a gene; V was cut back by 5 bases and J by 2 bases. CDR3 residues: CASSPTSGTYNEQFF. The CDR3 DNA reads TGTGCCAGCAGCCCGACTAGCGGAACCTACAATGAGCAGTTCTTC.

The chain recombines TRBV2 with TRBJ2-3; 8 positions match TRBD2. The CDR3 sequence is 15 residues long. The germline gives CDR1 SNHLY, CDR2 FYNNEI. The CDR3: CARGSGGPQGDTQYF. CDR3 bases: TGTGCGAGGGGAAGCGGGGGCCCACAGGGTGATACGCAGTATTTT.

This chain links TRBV10-3 with TRBJ2-6; D is perhaps TRBD1 (5 bases). Germline CDR1 and CDR2: ENHRY and SYGVKD. CDR3 length: 17 amino acids. Trimming took 0 bases from V and 8 from J, leaving 17 bases between them. CDR3 DNA: TGTGCCATCAGTGAGTCAGGGGCCAACATAAGGCCCAACGTCCTGACTTTC. It translates to CAISESGANIRPNVLTF.

The chain employs TRBV12-3 or TRBV12-4 and TRBJ2-1; 8 bases agree with TRBD1. The J segment lost 9 bases and the V segment lost 6 bases, leaving 7 bases of the junction unmatched. The CDR3 loop spans 13 amino acids. In DNA, the CDR3 is TGTGCCAGCAGCCCCTTTGGGACAGGTGAGCAGTTCTTC. Protein sequence: CASSPFGTGEQFF.

This sequence joins TRBV7-9 and TRBJ2-3; 11 bases are a match to TRBD2. The germline V gene has CDR1 SEHNR and CDR2 FQNEAQ (reference sequence). The CDR3 is made up of 15 amino acids. V was clipped by 1 base and J by 7 bases; unmatched bases: 4. CDR3 nucleotides: TGTGCCAGCAGCTTAGTAGCGGGGGGGGTAAATACGCAGTATTTT. It encodes CASSLVAGGVNTQYF.

This rearrangement joins TRBV12-3 or TRBV12-4 to TRBJ2-7; TRBD2 is a possible D gene (5 bases). Trimming pared 0 bases from V and 5 bases from J, leaving 5 bases between. The CDR3 covers 12 residues. CDR3 nucleotides: TGTGCCAGCAGTTTAGCCGGGGACGAGCAGTACTTC. Translating it yields CASSLAGDEQYF.

The chain couples TRBV7-9 to TRBJ2-7, with D unresolved. Trimming took off 5 bases at V and 4 bases at J, with 6 bases between the two ends. Germline CDR1 and CDR2: SEHNR and FQNEAQ (reference sequence). This CDR3 is 11 amino acids long. The CDR3 protein is CASSQEYEQYF. CDR3 DNA sequence: TGTGCCAGCAGCCAAGAGTACGAGCAGTACTTC. The complete variable domain, with remaining parts taken from reference TRBV7-9 and TRBJ2-7, reads DTGVSQNPRHKITKRGQNVTFRCDPISEHNRLYWYRQTLGQGPEFLTYFQNEAQLEKSRLLSDRFSAERPKGSFSTLEIQRTEQGDSAMYLCASSQEYEQYFGPGTRLTVT.

The chain couples TRBV19 to TRBJ2-1, with TRBD2 matching 8 bases. V gave up 2 bases and J gave up 8 bases; unmatched junction bases: 2. There are 13 residues in the CDR3. Germline CDR1 reads LNHDA; CDR2 reads SQIVND (reference sequence). The CDR3 spells CASSIRAGDEQFF. CDR3 in DNA: TGTGCCAGTAGTATAAGAGCGGGGGATGAGCAGTTCTTC.

V usage is TRBV3-1 (or the pseudogene TRBV3-2) and J usage is TRBJ1-4, with a weak D call TRBD1 (5 bases). V lost 3 bases to trimming and J lost 0 bases, with 11 bases between them. The CDR3 totals 16 residues. Germline assignment: CDR1 LGHDT and CDR2 YNNKEL (reference sequence). This chain's CDR3 is CASSQLPGTTNEKLFF. The CDR3 nucleotides are TGTGCCAGCAGCCAGCTCCCAGGGACAACTAATGAAAAACTGTTTTTT.

This clone has more than one count but fewer than ten. This sequence joins TRBV5-3 and TRBJ1-5; 7 positions agree with TRBD1. TRBV5-3 is reported as an ORF; its role is uncertain. J lost 6 bases, V lost 2 bases, and 5 bases had no gene match. The CDR3 length is 14 residues. The chain's CDR3 is CARSFRQGGQPQHF. Written as DNA, the CDR3 is TGTGCCAGAAGCTTTCGACAGGGAGGTCAGCCCCAGCATTTT.

This rearrangement joins TRBV7-6 to TRBJ2-3; 10 positions agree with TRBD1. Germline lookup yields CDR1 SGHVS and CDR2 FNYEAQ. Trimming took 5 bases from V and 3 from J; bases not matched to a gene: 8. The CDR3 covers 16 residues. The CDR3 loop reads CASSKTDRGPTDTQYF. The DNA for the CDR3 is TGTGCCAGCAGCAAGACAGACAGGGGGCCGACAGATACGCAGTATTTT. Full variable domain (rest looked up from reference TRBV7-6 and TRBJ2-3): GAGVSQSPRYKVTKRGQDVALRCDPISGHVSLYWYRQALGQGPEFLTYFNYEAQQDKSGLPNDRFSAERPEGSISTLTIQRTEQRDSAMYRCASSKTDRGPTDTQYFGPGTRLTVL.

The chain is built from TRBV7-3 and TRBJ2-1, with D perhaps matching TRBD1 (6 bases). Germline V gives CDR1 SGHTA, CDR2 FQGTGA. This CDR3 region has 13 residues. V was cut by 6 bases and J by 5 bases, with 11 bases left in between. CDR3: CASSRDTNNEQFF. CDR3 DNA: TGTGCCAGCAGTAGGGACACTAACAATGAGCAGTTCTTC.

The chain joins TRBV5-1 to TRBJ2-5; 8 nucleotides align to TRBD1. V gave up 6 bases and J gave up 2 bases; unmatched junction bases: 6. The V gene's germline CDR1 is SGHRS and CDR2 YFSETQ. The CDR3 runs to 14 residues. Here the CDR3 reads CASTARGPQETQYF. CDR3 DNA sequence: TGCGCCAGCACCGCCAGGGGGCCTCAAGAGACCCAGTACTTC.

The rearrangement links TRBV11-3 to TRBJ2-7, with TRBD1 matching over 8 bases. Germline trimming cut 5 bases from V and 3 bases from J; bases unmatched to any gene: 9. The germline CDR1 and CDR2 sequences are SGHNT and YENEEA. The CDR3 spans 15 residues. The CDR3 loop is CASSPQGAGYYEQYF. Here the CDR3 DNA reads TGTGCCAGCAGCCCCCAGGGGGCGGGCTACTACGAGCAGTACTTC.